A single sample is the source of the 12 T cell receptor beta chains below, sequenced in a study of CD8 T cells in ankylosing spondylitis. Study findings and constraints: It appeared that ankylosing spondylitis blood was characterized by a TCR beta motif of under ten highly homologous variants.

These TCRs are of unknown antigen specificity. One entry per CDR3 protein results from TCRdb running MiXCR on the 5' RACE reads. This sample carries fewer than 650,000 distinct CDR3 sequences, about an eighth of them seen once, and the ten largest clones take about 6.8%. The sequenced sample was blood, either unsorted or a sorted T cell fraction (not recorded which). Receptors were obtained from a male donor with ankylosing spondylitis.

CDR3: CASSPAGSNIGYTF. The CDR3 DNA reads TGTGCCAGCAGCCCGGCGGGATCTAATATCGGCTACACCTTC. The V call is TRBV7-9, the J call TRBJ1-2, with no clear D. This CDR3 comprises 14 residues. The ends were cut back, 5 bases at V and 8 bases at J, with 18 bases in the middle. Germline CDR1 and CDR2: SEHNR and FQNEAQ (reference sequence). The variable domain in full, with the rest retrieved from reference TRBV7-9 and TRBJ1-2, is DTGVSQNPRHKITKRGQNVTFRCDPISEHNRLYWYRQTLGQGPEFLTYFQNEAQLEKSRLLSDRFSAERPKGSFSTLEIQRTEQGDSAMYLCASSPAGSNIGYTFGSGTRLTVV.

This chain links TRBV7-9 with TRBJ1-6; 7 nucleotides agree with TRBD1. Germline V gene data show CDR1 as SEHNR and CDR2 as FQNEAQ (reference sequence). This CDR3 is 16 amino acids long. Unmatched junction bases numbered 8, after V lost 2 bases and J lost 7 bases. The CDR3 bases are TGTGCCAGCAGCTTAAGGTCGGGACAGAGGAATTCACCCCTCCACTTT. Translating it yields CASSLRSGQRNSPLHF.

This clonotype appeared a few times. The CDR3 nucleotides are TGCAGTGCGCTCCAACTAGCGGGCCAAGAGACCCAGTACTTC. This translates into CSALQLAGQETQYF. V gene TRBV20-1 combines with J gene TRBJ2-5; 9 nucleotides align to TRBD2. V gave up 6 bases and J gave up 1 base; unmatched junction bases: 6. This CDR3 spans 14 amino acids. Germline V gene lookup returns CDR1 DFQATT and CDR2 SNEGSKA (reference sequence).

The J gene is TRBJ1-4, the V gene TRBV20-1, with TRBD1 matching 8 bases. The V and J ends lost 3 bases and 8 bases, in that order; junction bases with no gene match: 8. The germline CDR1 and CDR2 sequences are DFQATT and SNEGSKA (reference sequence). This CDR3 has 14 residues. As DNA, the CDR3 is TGCAGTGCTAGCCCGGGACAGGCAAGAGAAAAACTGTTTTTT. This gives the protein CSASPGQAREKLFF.

In this sample, this clonotype turned up a few times. This chain uses TRBV18 with TRBJ1-2, with D unresolved. V was cut by 2 bases and J by 10 bases, with 17 bases left in between. There are 14 residues in the CDR3. Germline loops: CDR1 KGHSH, CDR2 LQKENI. CDR3 DNA sequence: TGTGCCAGCTCACCAACAGAGGCTCTATGGGACTACACCTTC. Amino acids: CASSPTEALWDYTF.

The V gene is TRBV6-5, the J gene TRBJ2-3, with D maybe TRBD1 (6 bases). Germline-derived CDR1 and CDR2 are MNHEY and SVGAGI. This CDR3 has 17 residues. V lost 1 base, J lost 0 bases, and 14 bases lay in between. The CDR3 is CASSYYRGQRSTDTQYF. CDR3 sequence (DNA): TGTGCCAGCAGTTACTACCGGGGACAACGAAGCACAGATACGCAGTATTTT.

This clonotype has only a few counts. The chain uses TRBV7-2 and TRBJ2-3; possible D gene TRBD1, 5 bases. Between the trimmed V and J ends, which lost 5 bases and 0 bases, there was a span of 12 bases. Germline CDR1 is SGHTA and CDR2 is FQGNSA. The CDR3 sequence is 15 residues long. CDR3 DNA sequence: TGTGCCAGCAGCGTACAGGTCACTAGCACAGATACGCAGTATTTT. Its protein is CASSVQVTSTDTQYF.

The sample holds a few counts of this clonotype. The chain combines TRBV11-3 with TRBJ2-1; 7 nucleotides agree with TRBD2. V was clipped by 5 bases and J by 7 bases; unmatched bases: 8. Germline CDR1 reads SGHNT; CDR2 reads YENEEA. The CDR3 contains 14 residues. CDR3 DNA: TGTGCCAGCAGCCCTCGGGAGGTTGTAAATGAGCAGTTCTTC. Translation: CASSPREVVNEQFF.

V is TRBV12-3 or TRBV12-4 and J is TRBJ2-7; TRBD2 matches at 8 bases. The CDR3 is 14 residues long. The trim removed 2 bases at V and 3 bases at J, leaving 3 bases unmatched. The CDR3 is CASSLRSGSYEQYF. The DNA of the CDR3 is TGTGCCAGCAGTTTAAGGAGCGGGAGCTACGAGCAGTACTTC.

The chain recombines TRBV30 with TRBJ2-7; D gene uncertain. Germline-derived CDR1 and CDR2 are GTSNPN and SVGIG (reference sequence). Trimming stripped 5 bases from V and 3 bases from J, with 8 bases between. The CDR3 spans 11 residues. The CDR3 coding sequence is TGTGCCTGGGGGTCATACTACGAGCAGTACTTC. Protein: CAWGSYYEQYF.

The V and J genes are TRBV20-1 and TRBJ2-7, with D perhaps TRBD2 (7 bases). Between the trimmed V and J ends, which lost 0 bases and 7 bases, there was a span of 22 bases. The germline V gene has CDR1 DFQATT and CDR2 SNEGSKA (reference sequence). The CDR3 has 16 amino acids. The CDR3 nucleotides are TGCAGTGCTAGAGATCCCCGGGCGGGAGTAGGGGGGGAGCAGTACTTC. Its protein is CSARDPRAGVGGEQYF.

The V and J genes are TRBV3-1 and TRBJ2-1; D possibly corresponds to TRBD2 (6 bases). The germline gives CDR1 LGHDT, CDR2 YNNKEL (reference sequence). The length of the CDR3 is 15 residues. V shed 1 base and J shed 3 bases, with 10 bases lying between them. CDR3 residues: CASSQGGNYYNEQFF. CDR3 DNA: TGTGCCAGCAGCCAAGGCGGGAACTACTACAATGAGCAGTTCTTC.